This T cell receptor (beta chain) was identified in a study of response to subunit inactivated influenza vaccine. Only a few counts were recorded for this clonotype. TCRdb processed the RT-PCR reads anew with MiXCR; each CDR3 protein has one entry. The sample carries 600,000 to 850,000 distinct CDR3 sequences, 11% to 15% recorded once. The V gene lost 1 base and the J gene lost 1 base, with 10 bases spanning the gap. The length of the CDR3 is 15 residues. Per the germline V gene, CDR1 is LGHDT and CDR2 is YNNKEL (reference sequence). Sequenced material: PBMCs from blood, taken approximately 15 days before vaccination. The chain employs TRBV3-1 and TRBJ1-1; D gene ambiguous. The clonotype originates from a man aged 50 to 60 who received an inactivated influenza vaccine. The CDR3 reads CASSQVGWKNTEAFF. CDR3 nucleotide sequence: TGTGCCAGCAGCCAAGTAGGGTGGAAGAACACTGAAGCTTTCTTT.